This paragraph reports one TCR beta chain. Antigen specificity is unknown. The germline gives CDR1 SGHTA, CDR2 FQGNSA. There are 15 residues in the CDR3. J lost 6 bases, V lost 5 bases, and 7 bases had no gene match. This entry comes from a study of cytomegalovirus exposure and HLA in healthy donors. Donors counted as nominally healthy when sampled, yet unrecorded immune exposures were likely. The PCR ran on 60 Vbeta and 13 Jbeta primers. Only in-frame clones appear in the TCRdb table, and some are missing; sequencing was by immunoSEQ multiplex PCR. The sample lists 120,000 to 150,000 clones; 75% to 85% were seen once. Study findings and constraints: Cytomegalovirus association was listed for approximately 160 TCR beta chains. Among the CMV-associated chains, three were confirmed in vitro as specific for CMV antigens.

The V call is TRBV7-2, the J call TRBJ1-6; 7 bases are a match to TRBD1. This TCR derives from a female donor in good health and CMV-seronegative. The sequenced material came from PBMCs. The CDR3 nucleotides read TGTGCCAGCAGCCTCAGACAGGGAAGTAATTCACCCCTCCACTTT. The encoded protein is CASSLRQGSNSPLHF.